This T cell receptor beta chain was sequenced in a study of blood T cells in healthy people across ages. Sample-barcoded 5' priming and a J-beta primer mix drove a second PCR of 7 to 11 cycles. TCRdb independently ran MiXCR on the 5' RACE reads; one entry per CDR3 protein. The data contain 1,800,000 or so distinct CDR3 sequences, roughly two fifths of them seen just once; the ten biggest clones take up roughly 23%. Details on this clonotype: Its matching antigen is unknown.

The V end lost 1 base, the J end lost 2 bases, and 11 bases lay between the germline ends. CDR1 is SGHTA, CDR2 FQGTGA, per germline. CDR3 size: 15 residues. Every donor gave 9 to 10 milliliters of peripheral blood. Whole-study results and caveats: The unknown donor CMV status may have confounded expanded clonotype changes.

The source of this sequence is a human donor in good health. The chain links TRBV7-3 to TRBJ1-1; D gene unclear. The specimen sequenced was blood. This CDR3 reads CASSLMPVGNTEAFF. The CDR3 DNA is TGTGCCAGCAGCTTAATGCCGGTGGGTAACACTGAAGCTTTCTTT.